Below are 10 T cell receptor beta chains sequenced from a single sample in a study of T cell repertoires in ileal Crohn's disease. Time point meaning: inflamed ileum from the surgical specimen. The repertoire was sequenced with immunoSEQ multiplex PCR; TCRdb's copy has only in-frame clones and lacks some. The repertoire holds 10,000 to 11,000 clones, with 80% to 90% as singletons. Sequenced material: ileal tissue. These receptors originate from an adult with Crohn's disease.

The chain combines TRBV6-6 with TRBJ2-1, with D perhaps TRBD2 (6 bases). Germline-derived CDR1 and CDR2 are MNHNY and SVGAGI (reference sequence). This CDR3 has 13 amino acids. The V gene lost 0 bases and the J gene lost 7 bases, with 7 bases spanning the gap. The CDR3 reads CASSYSGTNEQFF. The DNA of the CDR3 is TGTGCCAGCAGTTACTCCGGGACTAATGAGCAGTTCTTC.

The V gene is TRBV18, the J gene TRBJ2-7, with D uncertain. Trimming pared 3 bases from V and 0 bases from J, leaving 6 bases between. The germline V gene has CDR1 KGHSH and CDR2 LQKENI. The CDR3 is 13 residues long. The CDR3 nucleotides are TGTGCCAGCTCACCCCCGAGCTCCTACGAGCAGTACTTC. It yields the protein CASSPPSSYEQYF.

This rearrangement joins TRBV7-2 to TRBJ1-2; possibly TRBD1 for D (6 bases). This CDR3 has 16 residues. Germline CDR1 and CDR2: SGHTA and FQGNSA. The V end lost 5 bases, the J end lost 6 bases, and 22 bases lay between the germline ends. CDR3 sequence (DNA): TGTGCCAGCAGCGCAGAGGGGGGCTTTTCCTTCCATGGCTACACCTTC. Residues: CASSAEGGFSFHGYTF. The whole variable domain, remainder taken from reference TRBV7-2 and TRBJ1-2, is GAGVSQSPSNKVTEKGKDVELRCDPISGHTALYWYRQSLGQGLEFLIYFQGNSAPDKSGLPSDRFSAERTGGSVSTLTIQRTQQEDSAVYLCASSAEGGFSFHGYTFGSGTRLTVV.

The chain recombines TRBV6-1 with TRBJ2-7; weak D call: TRBD2 (5 bases). The V and J ends lost 0 bases and 5 bases respectively, with 11 bases between them. The CDR3 length is 14 residues. CDR1 and CDR2 (germline): MNHNS, SASEGT. CDR3 DNA sequence: TGTGCCAGCAGTGAAGCCGGGGTGGAGGACGAGCAGTACGTC. Translated: CASSEAGVEDEQYV.

The chain employs TRBV5-7 and TRBJ2-7; 7 bases line up with TRBD1. TRBV5-7 is known as an ORF, though its function is uncertain. The CDR3 contains 14 residues. After removal of 0 bases from V and 2 bases from J, the junction contained 2 bases not matched to a gene. The CDR3, as DNA: TGTGCCAGCAGCTTGGGGACAGGAACCTACGAGCAGTACTTC. This sequence encodes CASSLGTGTYEQYF.

This chain uses TRBV6-4 with TRBJ2-6; unclear D gene. The ends were cut back, 6 bases at V and 1 base at J, with 13 bases in the middle. The CDR3 runs 16 residues. CDR1 and CDR2 from the germline V gene are MRHNA and SNTAGT. The CDR3 DNA sequence: TGTGCCAGCAGCCCCGAGAAGGGTTCTGGGGCCAACGTCCTGACTTTC. Protein: CASSPEKGSGANVLTF.

This chain links TRBV25-1 with TRBJ1-1; tentatively, D is TRBD1 (5 bases). Trimming pared 3 bases from V and 4 bases from J, leaving 15 bases between. Germline assignment: CDR1 MGHDK and CDR2 SYGVNS. This CDR3 region has 15 residues. The chain's CDR3 is CASSEWGGGRTEAFF. The CDR3 DNA reads TGTGCCAGCAGTGAGTGGGGCGGCGGGCGCACTGAAGCTTTCTTT.

V and J are TRBV6-5 and TRBJ2-1, with 8 positions matching TRBD2. V lost 8 bases, J lost 9 bases, and 6 bases stayed unmatched. The length of the CDR3 is 12 residues. CDR1 MNHEY and CDR2 SVGAGI come from the germline V gene. The CDR3 reads CASRTSPAEQFF. As DNA, the CDR3 is TGTGCCAGCCGGACTAGCCCCGCTGAGCAGTTCTTC.

The chain links TRBV6-1 to TRBJ2-7; D is unresolved. Germline assignment: CDR1 MNHNS and CDR2 SASEGT. This CDR3 is 13 amino acids long. Deletions cut 3 bases from V and 2 bases from J, with 8 bases between. In DNA, the CDR3 is TGTGCCAGCAGTGACAGGCCGACCTACGAGCAGTACGTC. Residues: CASSDRPTYEQYV.

The chain employs TRBV7-2 and TRBJ2-1; 8 nucleotides align to TRBD1. The CDR3 covers 12 residues. After removal of 7 bases from V and 12 bases from J, the junction contained 8 bases not matched to a gene. CDR1 and CDR2 (germline): SGHTA, FQGNSA. DNA of the CDR3: TGTGCCAGCACCCAAACAGGGGGAGTGCAGTTCTTC. This sequence encodes CASTQTGGVQFF.